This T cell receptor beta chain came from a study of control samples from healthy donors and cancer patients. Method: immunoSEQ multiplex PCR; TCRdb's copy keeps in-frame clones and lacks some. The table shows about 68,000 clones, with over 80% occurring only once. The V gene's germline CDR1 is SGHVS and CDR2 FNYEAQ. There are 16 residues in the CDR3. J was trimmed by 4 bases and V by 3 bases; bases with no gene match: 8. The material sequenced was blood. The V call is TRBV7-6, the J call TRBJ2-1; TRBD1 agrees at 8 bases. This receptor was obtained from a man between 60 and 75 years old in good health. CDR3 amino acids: CASSFLTGVGYNEQFF. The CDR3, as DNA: TGTGCCAGCAGCTTCCTGACAGGGGTCGGATACAATGAGCAGTTCTTC.